The 23 T cell receptor beta chains below come from one sample, sequenced in a study of early stage breast cancer tumors. Generated by immunoSEQ multiplex PCR, the TCRdb table keeps only in-frame clones and is missing some. The data contain 45,000 to 60,000 clones, about 83% of them singletons. Sequenced: blood. These receptors were taken from a person aged 50 to 59 with breast cancer.

The chain carries TRBV30 and TRBJ1-5, with D maybe TRBD1 (6 bases). CDR3 length: 13 residues. Germline values: CDR1 GTSNPN, CDR2 SVGIG (reference sequence). V shed 2 bases and J shed 3 bases, with 8 bases lying between them. CDR3 protein: CAWSTGNNQPQHF. CDR3 nucleotide sequence: TGTGCCTGGAGTACAGGGAACAATCAGCCCCAGCATTTT.

In this sample, this clone turned up a few times. The V gene is TRBV6-5, the J gene TRBJ1-5, with a tentative D call TRBD1 (6 bases). Germline V gene data show CDR1 as MNHEY and CDR2 as SVGAGI. The CDR3 has 15 residues. Trimming left V 2 bases short and J 2 bases short, with 10 bases between. This CDR3 is CASSYSYRGNQPQHF. In nucleotides, the CDR3 is TGTGCCAGCAGTTACAGTTACAGGGGCAATCAGCCCCAGCATTTT.

The chain combines TRBV25-1 with TRBJ2-1; 8 positions match TRBD1. J was trimmed by 9 bases and V by 6 bases; bases with no gene match: 13. The CDR3 is 15 residues long. From germline, CDR1 is MGHDK and CDR2 SYGVNS. This chain's CDR3 is CASRNPGTGATEQFF. The DNA for the CDR3 is TGTGCCAGCAGAAACCCCGGGACAGGAGCTACTGAGCAGTTCTTC.

This chain uses TRBV19 with TRBJ1-3; 10 bases match TRBD1. CDR1 and CDR2 from the germline V gene are LNHDA and SQIVND (reference sequence). V lost 7 bases, J lost 0 bases, and 9 bases stayed unmatched. CDR3 length: 17 amino acids. The CDR3 nucleotides read TGTGCCAGTACCCGGACAGGGGGTGGTTACTCTGGAAACACCATATATTTT. This gives the protein CASTRTGGGYSGNTIYF.

The chain combines TRBV4-3 with TRBJ2-2, with TRBD2 as a possible D gene (5 bases). Looked up from germline, CDR1 is LGHNA and CDR2 is YSLEER. Trimming removed 2 bases at V and 4 bases at J, with 8 bases between. The CDR3 loop spans 14 amino acids. CDR3 protein: CASSQRGRTGELFF. CDR3 sequence (DNA): TGCGCCAGCAGCCAACGGGGTCGCACCGGGGAGCTGTTTTTT.

The chain has TRBV10-1 and TRBJ2-3; 8 bases line up with TRBD1. Germline-derived CDR1 and CDR2 are WNHNN and SYGVQD (reference sequence). The CDR3 length is 15 residues. V lost 5 bases, J lost 6 bases, and 10 bases stayed unmatched. DNA of the CDR3: TGCGCCAGCAGTAACAGGGACAGGCTGTTGGATACGCAGTATTTT. This translates into CASSNRDRLLDTQYF.

This chain joins TRBV9 and TRBJ1-1; 9 nucleotides align to TRBD1. There are 15 residues in the CDR3. CDR1 and CDR2 from the germline V gene are SGDLS and YYNGEE. The J segment lost 2 bases and the V segment lost 4 bases, leaving 6 bases of the junction unmatched. CDR3 amino acids: CASSHNRGQNTEAFF. The CDR3 DNA follows: TGTGCCAGCAGCCATAACAGGGGGCAAAACACTGAAGCTTTCTTT.

The chain uses TRBV9 and TRBJ2-6; 12 bases are a match to TRBD1. Germline CDR1 is SGDLS and CDR2 is YYNGEE. V gave up 4 bases and J gave up 2 bases; unmatched junction bases: 13. There are 20 residues in the CDR3. CDR3 sequence (DNA): TGTGCCAGCAGCCCAGGGACAGGGGGCTTAATAGTGGCTGGGGCCAACGTCCTGACTTTC. It codes for CASSPGTGGLIVAGANVLTF.

DNA for the CDR3: TGTGCCAGCAGCGTAGGGGACTCAAATCAGCCCCAGCATTTT. Translation: CASSVGDSNQPQHF. The chain couples TRBV9 to TRBJ1-5; the D gene is possibly TRBD1 (5 bases). Germline CDR1 is SGDLS and CDR2 is YYNGEE. Trimming removed 0 bases from V and 4 bases from J, with 8 bases in between. The CDR3 covers 14 residues. The complete variable domain, with remaining parts taken from reference TRBV9 and TRBJ1-5, reads DSGVTQTPKHLITATGQRVTLRCSPRSGDLSVYWYQQSLDQGLQFLIQYYNGEERAKGNILERFSAQQFPDLHSELNLSSLELGDSALYFCASSVGDSNQPQHFGDGTRLSIL.

This clone was found a few times. The chain employs TRBV2 and TRBJ2-5; D tentatively fits TRBD1 or TRBD2 (5 bases each). The germline gives CDR1 SNHLY, CDR2 FYNNEI. V gave up 2 bases and J gave up 6 bases, with 16 bases separating them. The CDR3 is 15 amino acids. In DNA, the CDR3 is TGTGCCAGCAGTGAAAGATTCGGAGAGGGGAAGACCCAGTACTTC. Translating it yields CASSERFGEGKTQYF.

V usage is TRBV19 and J usage is TRBJ2-3; D unclear. The germline V gene encodes CDR1 LNHDA and CDR2 SQIVND (reference sequence). This CDR3 has 14 amino acids. V was clipped by 3 bases and J by 0 bases, with 7 bases between them. CDR3: CASSMKISTDTQYF. For the CDR3, the DNA is TGTGCCAGTAGTATGAAAATAAGCACAGATACGCAGTATTTT.

V and J are TRBV11-2 and TRBJ2-1; D might be TRBD1 or TRBD2, each matching 6 bases. The germline V gene encodes CDR1 SGHAT and CDR2 FQNNGV. Trimming took 5 bases from V and 6 from J, leaving 23 bases between them. This CDR3 comprises 17 residues. The CDR3 bases are TGTGCCAGCAGCCCAAAGGGGGGCGGAAGGGCCCCCAATGAGCAGTTCTTC. Its protein product is CASSPKGGGRAPNEQFF.

This chain links TRBV2 with TRBJ2-2; D gene ambiguous. Germline CDR1 is SNHLY and CDR2 is FYNNEI. The V end lost 2 bases, the J end lost 2 bases, and 15 bases lay between the germline ends. The CDR3 loop spans 17 amino acids. The CDR3: CASSESNYPGNTGELFF. The CDR3 bases are TGTGCCAGCAGTGAATCTAACTACCCTGGTAACACCGGGGAGCTGTTTTTT. Together with reference TRBV2 and TRBJ2-2, the CDR3 gives the full variable domain: EPEVTQTPSHQVTQMGQEVILRCVPISNHLYFYWYRQILGQKVEFLVSFYNNEISEKSEIFDDQFSVERPDGSNFTLKIRSTKLEDSAMYFCASSESNYPGNTGELFFGEGSRLTVL.

The V call is TRBV6-6, the J call TRBJ1-3; D perhaps matches TRBD1 (5 bases). Germline V CDR1 and CDR2: MNHNY, SVGAGI (reference sequence). The CDR3 runs 15 residues. V was cut by 7 bases and J by 6 bases, with 19 bases left in between. The CDR3 loop reads CASTPGTSFPNTIYF. The CDR3 DNA follows: TGTGCCAGCACCCCAGGGACCTCTTTTCCAAACACCATATATTTT.

This clone was observed a few times. CDR3 protein: CASSPDSLSVAKNIQYF. The DNA of the CDR3 is TGCGCCAGCAGCCCGGACAGCCTGAGCGTAGCCAAAAACATTCAGTACTTC. This chain links TRBV4-1 with TRBJ2-4, with a possible D match to TRBD1 (6 bases). V was clipped by 4 bases and J by 0 bases, with 16 bases between them. CDR3 length: 17 amino acids. The V gene's germline CDR1 is MGHRA and CDR2 YSYEKL.

This clone was detected a few times. The CDR3 sequence is CASRLQPNTGELFF. The CDR3 bases are TGCGCCAGCAGACTACAGCCGAACACCGGGGAGCTGTTTTTT. The V call is TRBV4-3, the J call TRBJ2-2, with D unresolved. The CDR3 is 14 amino acids. Trimming stripped 6 bases from V and 0 bases from J, with 8 bases between. Germline V gene lookup returns CDR1 LGHNA and CDR2 YSLEER.

The V and J genes are TRBV5-4 and TRBJ2-5, with TRBD2 identical over 7 bases. Per the germline V gene, CDR1 is SGHNT and CDR2 is YYREEE (reference sequence). There are 13 residues in the CDR3. Losses at the gene ends were 3 bases for V and 3 bases for J; bases not matched to a gene: 2. The CDR3 nucleotides are TGTGCCAGCAGCTCCGGACTAGAAGAGACCCAGTACTTC. Protein sequence: CASSSGLEETQYF. The full variable domain, its missing parts supplied by reference TRBV5-4 and TRBJ2-5, is ETGVTQSPTHLIKTRGQQVTLRCSSQSGHNTVSWYQQALGQGPQFIFQYYREEENGRGNFPPRFSGLQFPNYSSELNVNALELDDSALYLCASSSGLEETQYFGPGTRLLVL.

The sample holds a few counts of this clone. The rearrangement joins TRBV30 to TRBJ2-2, with D maybe TRBD1 (5 bases). Trimming stripped 7 bases from V and 6 bases from J, with 9 bases between. From germline, CDR1 is GTSNPN and CDR2 SVGIG (reference sequence). The CDR3 is 11 amino acids. The CDR3 sequence is CASRVSGELFF. Here the CDR3 DNA reads TGTGCCTCCAGGGTATCCGGGGAGCTGTTTTTT.

As regards this clone: At one end the junction does not follow the germline gene, possibly because of a read error. The chain joins TRBV7-7 to TRBJ1-3; 7 positions match TRBD1. The CDR3 is 14 amino acids. Germline CDR1 and CDR2: SSHAT and FNYEAQ (reference sequence). CDR3 amino acids: CASSPQTGSGTIYF. DNA for the CDR3: TGTGCTAGCAGCCCCCAGACAGGGAGCGGCACCATATATTTT.

The gene calls are TRBV4-2 and TRBJ2-2; 9 positions agree with TRBD2. This CDR3 has 15 amino acids. The germline gives CDR1 LGHNA, CDR2 YNFKEQ. The junction had 4 bases not matched to a gene; V was cut back by 3 bases and J by 5 bases. CDR3 nucleotides: TGTGCCAGCAGCCATTCCGGACTAGCGACCGGGGAGCTGTTTTTT. This encodes CASSHSGLATGELFF.

The chain employs TRBV5-8 and TRBJ2-3, with D possibly TRBD2 on 7 matching bases. Germline V gives CDR1 SGHTS, CDR2 YDEGEE. V lost 6 bases and J lost 0, with 14 bases in between. The CDR3 is 15 residues long. Here the CDR3 reads CASNLGGASTDTQYF. In DNA, the CDR3 is TGTGCCAGCAATTTAGGGGGGGCAAGCACAGATACGCAGTATTTT.

The chain couples TRBV28 to TRBJ2-2, with 7 bases identical to TRBD2. V shed 11 bases and J 4 bases; nucleotides not matched to a gene: 19. Germline V CDR1 and CDR2: MDHEN, SYDVKM. This CDR3 is 17 amino acids long. The CDR3 reads CAPPARRGERATGELFF. The CDR3 DNA is TGTGCCCCCCCGGCCAGACGGGGGGAACGGGCCACCGGGGAGCTGTTTTTT.

The chain recombines TRBV7-6 with TRBJ2-7; 15 nucleotides align to TRBD2. CDR1 is SGHVS, CDR2 FNYEAQ, per germline. The V segment lost 1 base and the J segment 2 bases; nucleotides outside the gene matches: 6. CDR3 size: 18 residues. The CDR3 sequence: CASSLESGLAGGTYEQYF. The CDR3 bases are TGTGCCAGCAGCTTAGAATCGGGACTAGCGGGAGGTACCTACGAGCAGTACTTC.